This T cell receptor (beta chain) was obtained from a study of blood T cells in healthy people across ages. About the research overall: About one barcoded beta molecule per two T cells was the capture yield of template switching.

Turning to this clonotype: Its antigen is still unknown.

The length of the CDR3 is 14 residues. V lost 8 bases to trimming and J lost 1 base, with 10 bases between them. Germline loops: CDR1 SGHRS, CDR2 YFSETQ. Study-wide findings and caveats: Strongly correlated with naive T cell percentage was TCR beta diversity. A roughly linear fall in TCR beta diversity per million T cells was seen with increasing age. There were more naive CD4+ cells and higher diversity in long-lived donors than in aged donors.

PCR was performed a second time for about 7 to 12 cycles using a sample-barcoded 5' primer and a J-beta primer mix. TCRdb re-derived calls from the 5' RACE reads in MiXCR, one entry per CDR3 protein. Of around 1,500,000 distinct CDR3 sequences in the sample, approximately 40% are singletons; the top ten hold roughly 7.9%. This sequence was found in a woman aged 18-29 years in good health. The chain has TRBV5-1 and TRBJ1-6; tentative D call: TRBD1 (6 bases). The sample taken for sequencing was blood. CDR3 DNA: TGCGCCAGAGAACAGGGTTCCTATAATTCACCCCTCCACTTT. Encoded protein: CAREQGSYNSPLHF.